The 28 T cell receptor beta chains below were found in one sample sequenced in a study of CD4 T cells in relation to SARS-CoV-2 and coronaviruses. No antigen has been assigned to these receptors. The data were produced by immunoSEQ multiplex PCR, yet TCRdb's version contains in-frame clones alone and is incomplete. In the table there are some 32,000 clones, about four fifths of which are singletons. The source material was memory CD4+ T cells from PBMCs, cultured in vitro. All receptors come from an adult with COVID-19.

This clone has just a few counts. The chain recombines TRBV10-1 with TRBJ1-5, with D possibly TRBD1 on 6 matching bases. This CDR3 region has 13 residues. Trimming left V 6 bases short and J 9 bases short, with 15 bases between. Germline values: CDR1 WNHNN, CDR2 SYGVQD (reference sequence). The chain's CDR3 is CASRGAAVRPQHF. CDR3 sequence (DNA): TGCGCCAGCAGGGGGGCAGCCGTCCGGCCCCAGCATTTT.

This clone was detected only once. The chain employs TRBV28 and TRBJ1-5; D remains ambiguous. The V end lost 3 bases, the J end lost 7 bases, and 10 bases lay between the germline ends. This CDR3 is 13 amino acids long. Germline CDR1 reads MDHEN; CDR2 reads SYDVKM. The CDR3 nucleotides read TGTGCCAGCAGTTTTGATGGGAAACAGCCCCAGCATTTT. Its protein product is CASSFDGKQPQHF. Based on the CDR3 plus reference TRBV28 and TRBJ1-5, the full variable domain is DVKVTQSSRYLVKRTGEKVFLECVQDMDHENMFWYRQDPGLGLRLIYFSYDVKMKEKGDIPEGYSVSREKKERFSLILESASTNQTSMYLCASSFDGKQPQHFGDGTRLSIL.

The chain is built from TRBV2 and TRBJ2-1; 10 bases line up with TRBD2. Germline lookup yields CDR1 SNHLY and CDR2 FYNNEI. The CDR3 contains 14 residues. Losses at the gene ends were 6 bases for V and 5 bases for J; bases not matched to a gene: 4. The CDR3 reads CASRAGGPDNEQFF. The DNA for the CDR3 is TGTGCCAGCAGAGCGGGAGGGCCGGACAATGAGCAGTTCTTC.

The chain recombines TRBV30 with TRBJ2-6, with unresolved D. The germline V gene has CDR1 GTSNPN and CDR2 SVGIG (reference sequence). The CDR3 runs 15 residues. V was pared by 8 bases and J by 1 base, with 15 bases between. CDR3 amino acids: CAHRYSRSGANVLTF. DNA for the CDR3: TGTGCCCACCGCTATAGTAGATCTGGGGCCAACGTCCTGACTTTC. The whole variable domain, filled in from reference TRBV30 and TRBJ2-6, reads SQTIHQWPATLVQPVGSPLSLECTVEGTSNPNLYWYRQAAGRGLQLLFYSVGIGQISSEVPQNLSASRPQDRQFILSSKKLLLSDSGFYLCAHRYSRSGANVLTFGAGSRLTVL.

This chain links TRBV9 with TRBJ2-6; D is ambiguous. The CDR3 is 16 residues long. The V gene lost 7 bases and the J gene lost 0 bases, with 14 bases spanning the gap. From germline, CDR1 is SGDLS and CDR2 YYNGEE. The CDR3 loop is CASSPPLLSGANVLTF. CDR3 coding DNA: TGTGCCAGCTCGCCCCCTCTCCTCTCTGGGGCCAACGTCCTGACTTTC.

The chain links TRBV5-1 to TRBJ2-1; 13 nucleotides line up with TRBD2. The germline V gene encodes CDR1 SGHRS and CDR2 YFSETQ. The CDR3 has 15 residues. The V and J ends lost 3 bases and 7 bases, in that order; junction bases with no gene match: 4. CDR3 protein: CASSWTSGSGNEQFF. Written as DNA, the CDR3 is TGCGCCAGCAGCTGGACTAGCGGGAGCGGGAATGAGCAGTTCTTC.

The table lists this clone with a count of one. The V and J genes are TRBV5-6 and TRBJ2-1, with D perhaps assigned TRBD1 or TRBD2 (5 bases each). CDR1 SGHDT and CDR2 YYEEEE come from the germline V gene. This CDR3 is 15 amino acids long. Trimming pared 3 bases from V and 6 bases from J, leaving 16 bases between. Here the CDR3 DNA reads TGTGCCAGCAGCTCCCCTTTGGGACCAGGCAATGAGCAGTTCTTC. It encodes CASSSPLGPGNEQFF.

The rearrangement uses TRBV4-2 and TRBJ2-4, with 11 nucleotides matching TRBD2. The V gene's germline CDR1 is LGHNA and CDR2 YNFKEQ. The CDR3 loop spans 15 amino acids. With V trimmed by 4 bases and J by 6 bases, 5 bases remained unmatched. Here the CDR3 reads CASSPGTSGSNIQYF. DNA of the CDR3: TGTGCCAGCAGCCCCGGGACTAGCGGATCAAACATTCAGTACTTC.

The chain couples TRBV2 to TRBJ2-1; possible D gene TRBD2, 6 bases. Trimming removed 1 base from V and 6 bases from J, with 10 bases in between. The CDR3 extends over 14 amino acids. Germline loops: CDR1 SNHLY, CDR2 FYNNEI. The CDR3: CASSEEGGTNEQFF. The CDR3, as DNA: TGTGCCAGCAGTGAAGAAGGAGGGACCAATGAGCAGTTCTTC.

This clone was counted once. The genes are TRBV5-6 and TRBJ2-7; D not certain. With 5 bases removed from V and 4 bases from J, the gap between germline ends came to 10 bases. Per the germline V gene, CDR1 is SGHDT and CDR2 is YYEEEE. This CDR3 spans 12 amino acids. The CDR3 DNA reads TGTGCCAGCAGGCTCCTCGGGTACGAGCAGTACTTC. Its protein is CASRLLGYEQYF.

The V and J genes are TRBV7-9 and TRBJ1-2, with 7 bases fitting TRBD1. CDR3 length equals 14 residues. V shed 4 bases, J shed 6 bases, and the junction held 8 bases outside the gene matches. Germline CDR1 is SEHNR and CDR2 is FQNEAQ (reference sequence). CDR3 DNA sequence: TGTGCCAGCAGCTCCCGGGACAGTTGGAATGGCTACACCTTC. Residues: CASSSRDSWNGYTF.

The V call is TRBV7-2, the J call TRBJ2-2; D is uncertain. The V end lost 1 base, the J end lost 4 bases, and 7 bases lay between the germline ends. This CDR3 has 14 residues. The germline CDR1 and CDR2 sequences are SGHTA and FQGNSA. The CDR3, as DNA: TGTGCCAGCAGCTTAGGACGGGCCACCGGGGAGCTGTTTTTT. Its protein product is CASSLGRATGELFF.

V usage is TRBV19 and J usage is TRBJ1-5, with no clear D. V was cut by 6 bases and J by 5 bases, with 14 bases left in between. Germline V gives CDR1 LNHDA, CDR2 SQIVND (reference sequence). The CDR3 runs 14 residues. The CDR3 loop is CASRAYRGHQPQHF. The CDR3 DNA reads as TGTGCCAGTAGGGCTTATAGAGGACATCAGCCCCAGCATTTT.

The chain recombines TRBV6-2 or TRBV6-3 with TRBJ2-7; a weak D match, TRBD2 (5 bases). The germline V gene encodes CDR1 MNHEY and CDR2 SVGEGT. The CDR3 is 17 amino acids. V shed 5 bases and J shed 2 bases, with 22 bases lying between them. Here the CDR3 reads CASSTRGYGRTAYEQYF. In DNA, the CDR3 is TGTGCCAGCAGTACTCGAGGGTACGGTAGAACTGCCTACGAGCAGTACTTC.

V gene TRBV11-1 combines with J gene TRBJ2-7; possible D gene TRBD2, 5 bases. V lost 4 bases and J lost 6, with 19 bases in between. Germline CDR1 and CDR2: SGHAT and FQDESV (reference sequence). This CDR3 spans 15 amino acids. The CDR3 is CASSYQISGNGEQYF. The CDR3 DNA sequence: TGTGCCAGCAGCTACCAAATTTCCGGGAACGGCGAGCAGTACTTC. Combining the CDR3 with reference TRBV11-1 and TRBJ2-7 gives the whole variable domain EAEVAQSPRYKITEKSQAVAFWCDPISGHATLYWYRQILGQGPELLVQFQDESVVDDSQLPKDRFSAERLKGVDSTLKIQPAELGDSAMYLCASSYQISGNGEQYFGPGTRLTVT.

V gene TRBV6-5 combines with J gene TRBJ1-2; TRBD1 aligns across 7 bases. This CDR3 region has 13 residues. Unmatched junction bases numbered 2, after V lost 4 bases and J lost 3 bases. From germline, CDR1 is MNHEY and CDR2 SVGAGI. The CDR3 DNA follows: TGTGCCAGCAGTTCGGGACAGCACTATGGCTACACCTTC. Encoded protein: CASSSGQHYGYTF.

V and J are TRBV30 and TRBJ1-4; D call uncertain. CDR1 is GTSNPN and CDR2 is SVGIG in the germline V gene (reference sequence). Trimming removed 0 bases at V and 4 bases at J, with 12 bases between. The CDR3 contains 15 residues. The CDR3 is CAWSVPTRGNEKLFF. The CDR3 nucleotides read TGTGCCTGGAGTGTACCGACGAGAGGTAATGAAAAACTGTTTTTT.

The rearrangement uses TRBV15 and TRBJ1-4; 8 bases align to TRBD1. V trimming: 5 bases; J trimming: 7 bases; junction bases outside the gene matches: 3. This CDR3 comprises 13 residues. The germline V gene has CDR1 LNHNV and CDR2 YYDKDF (reference sequence). CDR3 DNA sequence: TGTGCCACCAGCGCAGACAGGGGTGAAAAACTGTTTTTT. Its protein is CATSADRGEKLFF.

The table lists this clone with a few counts. The CDR3 sequence is CASSETSGTRHNEQFF. DNA for the CDR3: TGTGCCAGCAGCGAAACTTCCGGGACTAGACACAATGAGCAGTTCTTC. V gene TRBV28 combines with J gene TRBJ2-1; the match to TRBD2 covers 8 bases. V lost 6 bases, J lost 5 bases, and 12 bases stayed unmatched. The CDR3 length is 16 residues. The germline CDR1 and CDR2 sequences are MDHEN and SYDVKM. Drawing the rest from reference TRBV28 and TRBJ2-1, the complete variable domain is DVKVTQSSRYLVKRTGEKVFLECVQDMDHENMFWYRQDPGLGLRLIYFSYDVKMKEKGDIPEGYSVSREKKERFSLILESASTNQTSMYLCASSETSGTRHNEQFFGPGTRLTVL.

The J gene is TRBJ2-7, the V gene TRBV5-1; possibly TRBD2 for D (5 bases). Germline CDR1 SGHRS, CDR2 YFSETQ. The CDR3 extends over 14 amino acids. V lost 4 bases, J lost 5 bases, and 16 bases lay in between. CDR3 protein: CASSPPGESDEQYF. The CDR3 nucleotides are TGCGCCAGCAGCCCCCCCGGGGAGTCCGACGAGCAGTACTTC. Based on the CDR3 plus reference TRBV5-1 and TRBJ2-7, the full variable domain is KAGVTQTPRYLIKTRGQQVTLSCSPISGHRSVSWYQQTPGQGLQFLFEYFSETQRNKGNFPGRFSGRQFSNSRSEMNVSTLELGDSALYLCASSPPGESDEQYFGPGTRLTVT.

The rearrangement uses TRBV20-1 and TRBJ2-5, with D possibly being TRBD2 (5 bases). CDR3 length: 11 amino acids. V was pared by 3 bases and J by 7 bases, with 9 bases between. The germline V gene has CDR1 DFQATT and CDR2 SNEGSKA (reference sequence). CDR3 coding DNA: TGCAGTGCTAGGAGGGTGGCGACCCAGTACTTC. Translation: CSARRVATQYF.

CDR3: CASSQGRALEQYF. CDR3 in DNA: TGTGCCAGCAGCCAAGGAAGGGCTCTCGAGCAGTACTTC. This chain joins TRBV3-1 (or the pseudogene TRBV3-2) and TRBJ2-7; D gene ambiguous. V was clipped by 1 base and J by 6 bases, with 10 bases between them. The germline V gene has CDR1 LGHDT and CDR2 YNNKEL (reference sequence). This CDR3 has 13 amino acids.

The J gene is TRBJ1-1, the V gene TRBV7-2, with TRBD1 identical over 7 bases. The CDR3 is 15 residues long. The J segment lost 3 bases and the V segment lost 5 bases, leaving 9 bases of the junction unmatched. CDR1 is SGHTA and CDR2 is FQGNSA in the germline V gene. Here the CDR3 DNA reads TGTGCCAGCAGCACCGGACAGGTGGGATACACTGAAGCTTTCTTT. Translated: CASSTGQVGYTEAFF.

The chain uses TRBV7-9 and TRBJ2-7, with 7 bases lining up with TRBD1. Germline trimming cut 5 bases from V and 2 bases from J; bases unmatched to any gene: 3. The CDR3 has 13 amino acids. Per the germline V gene, CDR1 is SEHNR and CDR2 is FQNEAQ (reference sequence). CDR3 sequence (DNA): TGTGCCAGCAGCAATGGACAGGCCTACGAGCAGTACTTC. This sequence encodes CASSNGQAYEQYF. The complete variable domain, with remaining parts taken from reference TRBV7-9 and TRBJ2-7, reads DTGVSQNPRHKITKRGQNVTFRCDPISEHNRLYWYRQTLGQGPEFLTYFQNEAQLEKSRLLSDRFSAERPKGSFSTLEIQRTEQGDSAMYLCASSNGQAYEQYFGPGTRLTVT.

This clone showed up just a few times. CDR3 sequence reads: CASSLFQGNTGELFF. DNA of the CDR3: TGCGCCAGCAGCTTGTTCCAGGGGAACACCGGGGAGCTGTTTTTT. The rearrangement joins TRBV5-1 to TRBJ2-2; a possible D gene is TRBD1 (5 bases). The germline gives CDR1 SGHRS, CDR2 YFSETQ. The CDR3 spans 15 residues. Trimming took 1 base from V and 1 from J, leaving 8 bases between them.

This clone was recorded only once. V gene TRBV3-1 (or the pseudogene TRBV3-2) combines with J gene TRBJ2-7, with D possibly TRBD1 on 6 matching bases. The CDR3 contains 15 residues. Germline CDR1 LGHDT, CDR2 YNNKEL (reference sequence). V dropped 1 base and J dropped 0 bases, with 10 bases sitting between them. The CDR3 loop is CASSQGQGGSYEQYF. The CDR3 nucleotides are TGTGCCAGCAGCCAAGGACAAGGGGGCTCCTACGAGCAGTACTTC.

The chain combines TRBV4-2 with TRBJ2-5; 10 bases are a match to TRBD2. This CDR3 region has 18 residues. Germline CDR1 reads LGHNA; CDR2 reads YNFKEQ. V dropped 1 base and J dropped 0; count of bases not matched to a gene: 8. This CDR3 reads CASSQGTSGMVYQETQYF. The CDR3 nucleotides are TGTGCCAGCAGCCAAGGGACTAGCGGCATGGTGTACCAAGAGACCCAGTACTTC.

The chain uses TRBV5-1 and TRBJ1-4; weak D call: TRBD1 (5 bases). CDR1 is SGHRS, CDR2 YFSETQ, per germline. The V gene lost 5 bases and the J gene lost 2 bases, with 7 bases spanning the gap. The CDR3 consists of 13 residues. DNA of the CDR3: TGCGCCAGCAGTAGGGACACTAATGAAAAACTGTTTTTT. As protein: CASSRDTNEKLFF.